A selection of T cell receptor beta chains follows, all from one sample in a study of regulatory T cells in long-lasting Graves disease. From the multiplex PCR reads, TCRdb called clonotypes with MiXCR, one entry per CDR3 protein. The repertoire holds some 470,000 distinct CDR3 sequences, with approximately 21% as singletons. The specimen comprised peripheral blood mononuclear cells (PBMCs), sampled when the disease was refractory, from a patient treated with antithyroid drugs. These receptors all stem from a female donor with Graves disease. Each CDR3 is given with its conserved first and last residue. A D gene is named only where the DNA matches it firmly. The size field is filled for only some rows; it gives once, few, many or a size class.

size	V	J	D	DNA	CDR3
NA	TRBV9	TRBJ2-7	TRBD1	TGTGCCAGCAGCAACCCTGACAGGGAAAATGAGCAGTACTTC	CASSNPDRENEQYF
NA	TRBV11-2	TRBJ2-7	NA	TGTGCCAGCAGCCAAATAACAAACACCTACGAGCAGTACTTC	CASSQITNTYEQYF
NA	TRBV7-8	TRBJ2-1	NA	TGTGCCAGCAGCCCGCTTACCGGATTCAATGAGCAGTTCTTC	CASSPLTGFNEQFF
NA	TRBV28	TRBJ2-3	NA	TGTGCCAGCACCCCCGTGGCCCCCACAGATACGCAGTATTTT	CASTPVAPTDTQYF
many	TRBV29-1	TRBJ1-1	NA	TGCAGCGTTGTTACAGGGTCTGCTGAAGCTTTCTTT	CSVVTGSAEAFF
NA	TRBV28	TRBJ2-3	NA	TGTGCCAGCAGTTCGGTGGAAGATACGCAGTATTTT	CASSSVEDTQYF
many	TRBV28	TRBJ1-1	NA	TGTGCCAGCAGTTTCCTCACAGTGGGCACTGAAGCTTTCTTT	CASSFLTVGTEAFF
many	TRBV28	TRBJ1-2	TRBD1	TGTGCCAGTAAGCAGGGGGATGGCTATGGCTACACCTTC	CASKQGDGYGYTF
many	TRBV27	TRBJ1-1	NA	TGTGCCAGCAGTTCAGGCGGAGCGGGCACTGAAGCTTTCTTT	CASSSGGAGTEAFF
few	TRBV29-1	TRBJ1-2	NA	TGCAGCGGAGGCGACGGAATTAACTATGGCTACACCTTC	CSGGDGINYGYTF
many	TRBV20-1	TRBJ2-7	NA	TGCAGTGCCCGCGGGGCCCAAGTCGTCGAGCAGTACTTC	CSARGAQVVEQYF
many	TRBV2	TRBJ1-5	NA	TGTGCCAGCAGTGTTGTAGAGGGTCAGCCCCAGCATTTT	CASSVVEGQPQHF
NA	TRBV9	TRBJ2-5	TRBD2	TGTGCCAGCAGCGTAGGCGGGGGAAGGGGAAGAGAGACCCAGTACTTC	CASSVGGGRGRETQYF
NA	TRBV28	TRBJ2-2	NA	TGTGCCACCCAGTTTTGGCCAGCGAACACCGGGGAGCTGTTTTTT	CATQFWPANTGELFF
NA	TRBV19	TRBJ1-2	NA	TGTGCCAGTAGTGCCCGCGTGGGTGGCTACACCTTC	CASSARVGGYTF
NA	TRBV10-2	TRBJ2-2	TRBD2	TGCGCCAGCAGTCTCCGGACTAGCGGGAGTCTCACCGGGGAGCTGTTTTTT	CASSLRTSGSLTGELFF
NA	TRBV30	TRBJ2-5	NA	TGTGCCTGGACACAGGGTAACGTAGAGACCCAGTACTTC	CAWTQGNVETQYF
NA	TRBV7-8	TRBJ2-3	TRBD2	TGTGCCAGCAGCTCGGGAGGATTCACAGATACGCAGTATTTT	CASSSGGFTDTQYF
few	TRBV10-1	TRBJ1-6	TRBD1	TGCGCCAGTAAGAGGGTATCAGGGACAGGTGGTTCGACCCTCCACTTT	CASKRVSGTGGSTLHF
many	TRBV28	TRBJ1-5	TRBD1	TGTGCCAGCAGTGGGACAGTCGAAGAGGCTCGGAATCAGCCCCAGCATTTT	CASSGTVEEARNQPQHF
few	TRBV7-2	TRBJ1-3	NA	TGTGCCAGCAGCTTGAGCGGCACCTACTCTGGAAACACCATATATTTT	CASSLSGTYSGNTIYF
few	TRBV24-1	TRBJ2-7	NA	TGTGCCACCAGGGAGTCGACTGGTTGCCGGTTGAGGTCCCACTACGAGCAGTACTTC	CATRESTGCRLRSHYEQYF
NA	TRBV9	TRBJ2-5	NA	TGTGCCAGCAGCGTAGCAGCTATACAAGAGACCCAGTACTTC	CASSVAAIQETQYF
many	TRBV6-5	TRBJ1-4	TRBD1	TGTGCCAGCAGTTACGGGTGGGCTGGACAGGGAACGGAAAAACTGTTTTTT	CASSYGWAGQGTEKLFF
NA	TRBV20-1	TRBJ2-7	NA	TGCAGTGCCAAGGCAGGGGAAAACTACGAGCAGTACTTC	CSAKAGENYEQYF
many	TRBV27	TRBJ2-7	TRBD1	TGTGCCAGCAGTTTAAGGACAGGGTTCCACGAGCAGTACTTC	CASSLRTGFHEQYF
NA	TRBV19	TRBJ2-5	NA	TGTGCCAGTACTCCGAGACAGGGAGGAGAGACCCAGTACTTC	CASTPRQGGETQYF
few	TRBV29-1	TRBJ2-2	NA	TGCAGCGCTGAGGCCGTGGCCGGGGAGCTGTTTTTT	CSAEAVAGELFF
NA	TRBV7-3	TRBJ2-7	NA	TGTGCCAGCAGCTTAGGAATGGGAGGCGAGCAGTACTTC	CASSLGMGGEQYF